Each of the 7 T cell receptor beta chains below was sequenced from the same sample in a study of T-cell reconstitution after alpha-beta-depleted transplantation in children. Unique molecular identifiers were used in preparing the TCRbeta library. TCRdb reprocessed the PCR reads with MiXCR, giving one entry per CDR3 protein. The data show about 280,000 distinct CDR3 sequences, with roughly 10% seen just once and around 20% held by the top ten. The sample was peripheral blood, taken 180 days after TCRalphabeta/CD19-depleted stem cell transplant. These receptor sequences come from a male patient aged 2 to 10 who had a stem cell transplant for chronic granulomatous disease, so the T cells may come from the graft donor.

This clonotype has at least ten counts. This chain links TRBV5-1 with TRBJ2-7, with D tentatively TRBD1 (6 bases). Germline CDR1 and CDR2: SGHRS and YFSETQ. The V end was cut by 3 bases, the J end by 2 bases, with 21 bases between. The CDR3 is made up of 17 amino acids. The CDR3 loop is CASSSSTGKVGPYEQYF. The CDR3, as DNA: TGCGCCAGCAGCTCCTCCACAGGGAAAGTGGGTCCCTACGAGCAGTACTTC.

There are many counts of this clonotype. The genes are TRBV7-2 and TRBJ2-1; 9 bases match TRBD1. Germline CDR1 is SGHTA and CDR2 is FQGNSA. V was clipped by 4 bases and J by 6 bases; unmatched bases: 7. The CDR3 totals 15 residues. CDR3 in amino acids: CASSSTGTGTNEQFF. As DNA, the CDR3 is TGTGCCAGCAGCTCGACCGGGACAGGGACCAATGAGCAGTTCTTC.

This clonotype has ten or more counts. V gene TRBV6-4 combines with J gene TRBJ2-6; D is ambiguous. Trimming pared 5 bases from V and 0 bases from J, leaving 8 bases between. This CDR3 is 15 amino acids long. Germline CDR1 and CDR2: MRHNA and SNTAGT. The CDR3 sequence: CASSIPGSGANVLTF. DNA for the CDR3: TGTGCCAGCAGTATCCCAGGCTCTGGGGCCAACGTCCTGACTTTC.

This clonotype was picked up many times. V usage is TRBV7-9 and J usage is TRBJ2-3; a possible D gene is TRBD2 (5 bases). The V gene's germline CDR1 is SEHNR and CDR2 FQNEAQ (reference sequence). The V and J ends lost 1 base and 5 bases respectively, with 13 bases between them. The CDR3 sequence is 15 residues long. The CDR3 region has the DNA TGTGCCAGCAGCTTAGTTAGAGGGTATGGAGATACGCAGTATTTT. Its protein is CASSLVRGYGDTQYF.

In regard to this clonotype: Given a much more abundant clone one base away, this may be a read error. The chain recombines TRBV7-8 with TRBJ2-7, with D perhaps TRBD1 or TRBD2 (5 bases each). The CDR3 spans 13 residues. Looked up from germline, CDR1 is SGHVS and CDR2 is FQNEAQ. For the CDR3, the DNA is TGTGCCAGCCAAAGGGGCGCCGACTACGAGCTGTACTTC. Amino acids: CASQRGADYELYF.

This clonotype was observed a handful of times. For the CDR3, the DNA is TGTGCCAGCTCACCTATAGATAAAATCGGTGGCACTGAAGCTTTCTTT. Its protein product is CASSPIDKIGGTEAFF. J is TRBJ1-1 and V is TRBV18, with unresolved D. V gave up 3 bases and J gave up 4 bases, with 18 bases separating them. This CDR3 has 16 amino acids. The germline V gene has CDR1 KGHSH and CDR2 LQKENI.

In its sample, this clonotype was seen many times. The CDR3 here is CASSFLGGPTNEKLFF. The CDR3 DNA reads as TGTGCCAGCAGTTTTTTGGGGGGGCCAACTAATGAAAAACTGTTTTTT. V and J are TRBV7-9 and TRBJ1-4; perhaps TRBD1 as D (6 bases). The CDR3 loop spans 16 amino acids. Trimming stripped 6 bases from V and 0 bases from J, with 14 bases between. In germline, CDR1 is SEHNR, CDR2 FQNEAQ (reference sequence). The variable domain in full, completed from reference TRBV7-9 and TRBJ1-4, reads DTGVSQNPRHKITKRGQNVTFRCDPISEHNRLYWYRQTLGQGPEFLTYFQNEAQLEKSRLLSDRFSAERPKGSFSTLEIQRTEQGDSAMYLCASSFLGGPTNEKLFFGSGTQLSVL.